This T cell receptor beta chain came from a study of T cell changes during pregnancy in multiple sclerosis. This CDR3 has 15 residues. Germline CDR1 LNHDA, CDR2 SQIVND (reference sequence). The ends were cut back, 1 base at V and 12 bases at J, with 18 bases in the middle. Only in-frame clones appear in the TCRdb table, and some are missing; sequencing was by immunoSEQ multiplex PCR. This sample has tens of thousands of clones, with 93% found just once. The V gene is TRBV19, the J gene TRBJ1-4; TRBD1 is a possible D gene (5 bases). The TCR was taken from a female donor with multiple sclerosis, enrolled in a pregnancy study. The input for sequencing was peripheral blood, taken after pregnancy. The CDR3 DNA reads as TGTGCCAGTAGTATAGGCCAGGGCCGGGCTTCAGAACTGTTTTTT. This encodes CASSIGQGRASELFF.